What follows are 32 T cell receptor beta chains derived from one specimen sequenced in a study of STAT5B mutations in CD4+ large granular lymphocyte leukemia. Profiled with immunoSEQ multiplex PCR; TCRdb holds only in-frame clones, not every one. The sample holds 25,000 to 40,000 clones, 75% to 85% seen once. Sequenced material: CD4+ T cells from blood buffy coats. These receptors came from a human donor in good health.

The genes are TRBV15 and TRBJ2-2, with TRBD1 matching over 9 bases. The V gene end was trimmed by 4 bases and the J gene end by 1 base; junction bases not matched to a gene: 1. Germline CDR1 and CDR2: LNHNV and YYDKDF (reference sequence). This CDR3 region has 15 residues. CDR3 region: CATSKGQGNTGELFF. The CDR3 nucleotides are TGTGCCACCAGCAAGGGACAGGGGAACACCGGGGAGCTGTTTTTT.

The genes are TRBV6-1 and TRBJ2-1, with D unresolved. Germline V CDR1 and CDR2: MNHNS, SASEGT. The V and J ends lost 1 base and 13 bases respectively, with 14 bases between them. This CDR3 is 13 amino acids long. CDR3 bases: TGTGCCAGCAGTGAAGAGAATGTCCAGGTTCAGTTCTTC. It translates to CASSEENVQVQFF.

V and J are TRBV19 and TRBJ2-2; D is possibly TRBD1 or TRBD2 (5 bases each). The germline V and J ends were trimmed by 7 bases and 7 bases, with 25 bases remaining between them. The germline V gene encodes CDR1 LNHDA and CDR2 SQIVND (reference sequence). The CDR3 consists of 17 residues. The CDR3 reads CASTQPGTATHNGELFF. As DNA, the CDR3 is TGTGCCAGTACCCAACCGGGGACGGCGACGCATAACGGGGAGCTGTTTTTT.

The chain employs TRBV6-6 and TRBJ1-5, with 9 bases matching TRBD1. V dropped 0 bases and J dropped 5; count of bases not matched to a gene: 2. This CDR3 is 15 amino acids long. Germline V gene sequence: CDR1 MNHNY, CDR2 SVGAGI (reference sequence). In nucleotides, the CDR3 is TGTGCCAGCAGTTACTCGACAGGGGGGCATCAGCCCCAGCATTTT. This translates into CASSYSTGGHQPQHF.

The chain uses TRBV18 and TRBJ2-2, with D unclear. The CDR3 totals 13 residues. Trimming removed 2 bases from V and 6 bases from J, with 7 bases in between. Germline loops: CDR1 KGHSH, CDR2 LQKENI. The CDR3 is CASSPGASGELFF. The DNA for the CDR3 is TGTGCCAGCTCACCAGGCGCCTCCGGGGAGCTGTTTTTT.

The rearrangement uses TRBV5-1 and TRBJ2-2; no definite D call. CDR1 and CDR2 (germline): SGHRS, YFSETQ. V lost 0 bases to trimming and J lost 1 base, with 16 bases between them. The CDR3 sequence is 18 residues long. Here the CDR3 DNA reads TGCGCCAGCAGCTTGGAAGGCGGAGCCACGAAGAACACCGGGGAGCTGTTTTTT. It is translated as CASSLEGGATKNTGELFF.

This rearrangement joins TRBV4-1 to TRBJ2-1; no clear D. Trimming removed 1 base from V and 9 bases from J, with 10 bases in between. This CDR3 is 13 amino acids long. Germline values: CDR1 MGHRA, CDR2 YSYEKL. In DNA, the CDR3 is TGCGCCAGCAGCCAAGCCGCCCCCGGTGAGCAGTTCTTC. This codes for CASSQAAPGEQFF.

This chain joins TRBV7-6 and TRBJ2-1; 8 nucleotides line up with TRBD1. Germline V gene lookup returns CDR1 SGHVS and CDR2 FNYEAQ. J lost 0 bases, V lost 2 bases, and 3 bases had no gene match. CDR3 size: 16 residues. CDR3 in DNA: TGTGCCAGCAGCTTAAGACAGGGGTCCTCCTACAATGAGCAGTTCTTC. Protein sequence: CASSLRQGSSYNEQFF. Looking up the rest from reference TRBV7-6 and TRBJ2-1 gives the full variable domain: GAGVSQSPRYKVTKRGQDVALRCDPISGHVSLYWYRQALGQGPEFLTYFNYEAQQDKSGLPNDRFSAERPEGSISTLTIQRTEQRDSAMYRCASSLRQGSSYNEQFFGPGTRLTVL.

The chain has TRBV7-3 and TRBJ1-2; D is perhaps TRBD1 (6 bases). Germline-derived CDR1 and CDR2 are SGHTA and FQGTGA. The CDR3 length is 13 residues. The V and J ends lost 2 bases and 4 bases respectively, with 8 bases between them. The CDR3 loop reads CASSLSGAYGYTF. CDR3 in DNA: TGTGCCAGCAGCTTATCAGGGGCCTATGGCTACACCTTC. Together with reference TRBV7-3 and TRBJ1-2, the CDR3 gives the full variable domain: GAGVSQTPSNKVTEKGKYVELRCDPISGHTALYWYRQSLGQGPEFLIYFQGTGAADDSGLPNDRFFAVRPEGSVSTLKIQRTERGDSAVYLCASSLSGAYGYTFGSGTRLTVV.

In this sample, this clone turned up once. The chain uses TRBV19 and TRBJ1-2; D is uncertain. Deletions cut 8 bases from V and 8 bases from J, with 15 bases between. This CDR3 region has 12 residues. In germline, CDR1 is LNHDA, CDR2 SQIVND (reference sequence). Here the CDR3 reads CASSKAARGYTF. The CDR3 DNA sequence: TGTGCCAGTTCCAAAGCCGCGCGGGGCTACACCTTC.

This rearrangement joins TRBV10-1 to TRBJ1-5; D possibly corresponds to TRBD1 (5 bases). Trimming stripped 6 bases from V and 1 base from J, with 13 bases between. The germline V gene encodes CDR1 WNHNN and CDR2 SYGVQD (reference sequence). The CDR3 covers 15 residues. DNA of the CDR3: TGCGCCAGCAGGGAGAAGACAGAGAGCAATCAGCCCCAGCATTTT. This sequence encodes CASREKTESNQPQHF.

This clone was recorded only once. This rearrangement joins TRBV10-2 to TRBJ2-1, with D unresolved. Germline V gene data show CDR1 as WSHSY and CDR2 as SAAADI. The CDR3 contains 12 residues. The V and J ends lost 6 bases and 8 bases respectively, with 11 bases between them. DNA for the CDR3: TGCGCCAGCAGCCCCGTTGGGCATGAGCAGTTCTTC. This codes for CASSPVGHEQFF.

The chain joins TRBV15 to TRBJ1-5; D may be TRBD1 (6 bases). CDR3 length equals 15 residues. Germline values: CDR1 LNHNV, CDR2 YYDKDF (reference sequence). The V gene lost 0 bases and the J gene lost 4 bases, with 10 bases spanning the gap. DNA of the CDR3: TGTGCCACCAGCAGAGACAGGGGATCAAATCAGCCCCAGCATTTT. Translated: CATSRDRGSNQPQHF.

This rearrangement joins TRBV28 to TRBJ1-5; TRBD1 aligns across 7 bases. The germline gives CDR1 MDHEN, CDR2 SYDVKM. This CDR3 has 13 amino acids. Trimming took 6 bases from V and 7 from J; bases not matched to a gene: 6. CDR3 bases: TGTGCCAGCAGAGACAGGGTTGGGCAGCCCCAGCATTTT. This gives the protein CASRDRVGQPQHF. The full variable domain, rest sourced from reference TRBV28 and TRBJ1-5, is DVKVTQSSRYLVKRTGEKVFLECVQDMDHENMFWYRQDPGLGLRLIYFSYDVKMKEKGDIPEGYSVSREKKERFSLILESASTNQTSMYLCASRDRVGQPQHFGDGTRLSIL.

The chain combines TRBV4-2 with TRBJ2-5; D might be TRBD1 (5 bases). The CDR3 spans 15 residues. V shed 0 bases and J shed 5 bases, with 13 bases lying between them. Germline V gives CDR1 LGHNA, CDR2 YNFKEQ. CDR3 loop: CASSQERGSGETQYF. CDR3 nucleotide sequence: TGTGCCAGCAGCCAAGAAAGGGGATCAGGGGAGACCCAGTACTTC.

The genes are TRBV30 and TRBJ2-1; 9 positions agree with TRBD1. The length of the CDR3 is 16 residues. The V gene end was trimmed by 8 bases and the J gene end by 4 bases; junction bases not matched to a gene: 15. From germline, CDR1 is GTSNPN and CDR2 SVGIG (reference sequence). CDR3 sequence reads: CAQAPDRGRTYNEQFF. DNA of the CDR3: TGTGCCCAGGCCCCCGACAGGGGGAGAACTTACAATGAGCAGTTCTTC.

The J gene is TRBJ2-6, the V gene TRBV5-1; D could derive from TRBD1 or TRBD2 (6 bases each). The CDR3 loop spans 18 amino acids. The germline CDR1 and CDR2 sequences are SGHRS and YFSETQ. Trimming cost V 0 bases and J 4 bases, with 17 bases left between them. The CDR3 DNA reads TGCGCCAGCAGCTTGGGGGCTTATGGGGGGCACGGGGCCAACGTCCTGACTTTC. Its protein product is CASSLGAYGGHGANVLTF. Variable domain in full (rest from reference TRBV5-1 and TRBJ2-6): KAGVTQTPRYLIKTRGQQVTLSCSPISGHRSVSWYQQTPGQGLQFLFEYFSETQRNKGNFPGRFSGRQFSNSRSEMNVSTLELGDSALYLCASSLGAYGGHGANVLTFGAGSRLTVL.

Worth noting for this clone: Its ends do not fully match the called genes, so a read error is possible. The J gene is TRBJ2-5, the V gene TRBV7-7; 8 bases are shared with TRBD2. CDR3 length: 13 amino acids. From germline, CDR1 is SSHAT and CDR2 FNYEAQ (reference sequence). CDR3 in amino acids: CASAGGDRETQHF. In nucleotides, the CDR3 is TGTGCCAGTGCCGGGGGGGACCGGGAGACCCAGCACTTC. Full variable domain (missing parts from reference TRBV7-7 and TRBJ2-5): GAGVSQSPRYKVTKRGQDVTLRCDPISSHATLYWYQQALGQGPEFLTYFNYEAQPDKSGLPSDRFSAERPEGSISTLTIQRTEQRDSAMYRCASAGGDRETQHFGPGTRLLVL.

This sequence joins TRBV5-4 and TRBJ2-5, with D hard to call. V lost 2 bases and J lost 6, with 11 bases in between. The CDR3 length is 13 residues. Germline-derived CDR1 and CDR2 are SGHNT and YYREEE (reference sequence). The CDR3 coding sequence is TGTGCCAGCAGCTTTTCTGGGGAACAGACCCAGTACTTC. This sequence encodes CASSFSGEQTQYF.

The CDR3 coding sequence is TGTGCCAGCAGCTTATGGGAGAACACTGAAGCTTTCTTT. Amino acid sequence: CASSLWENTEAFF. This chain connects TRBV11-3 to TRBJ1-1; D not resolved. The CDR3 length is 13 residues. The V gene's germline CDR1 is SGHNT and CDR2 YENEEA. V was clipped by 2 bases and J by 1 base, with 5 bases between them.

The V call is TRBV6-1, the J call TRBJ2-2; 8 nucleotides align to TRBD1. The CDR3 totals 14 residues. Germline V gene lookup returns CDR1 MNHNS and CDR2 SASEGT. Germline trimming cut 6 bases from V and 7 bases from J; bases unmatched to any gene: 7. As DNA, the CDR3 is TGTGCCAGCAGGGCGGACAGGGTAAACGGGGAGCTGTTTTTT. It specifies CASRADRVNGELFF.

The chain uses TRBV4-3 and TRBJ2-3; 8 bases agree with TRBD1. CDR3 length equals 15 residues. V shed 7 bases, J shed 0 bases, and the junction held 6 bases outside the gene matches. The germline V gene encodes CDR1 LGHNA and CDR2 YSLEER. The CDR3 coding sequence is TGCGCCAGCAAGGTGGGACAGGCTAGCACAGATACGCAGTATTTT. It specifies CASKVGQASTDTQYF.

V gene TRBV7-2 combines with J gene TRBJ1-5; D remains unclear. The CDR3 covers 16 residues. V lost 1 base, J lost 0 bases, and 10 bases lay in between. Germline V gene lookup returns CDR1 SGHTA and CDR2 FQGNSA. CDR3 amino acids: CASSLVGQYSNQPQHF. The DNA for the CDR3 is TGTGCCAGCAGCTTAGTCGGGCAGTATAGCAATCAGCCCCAGCATTTT.

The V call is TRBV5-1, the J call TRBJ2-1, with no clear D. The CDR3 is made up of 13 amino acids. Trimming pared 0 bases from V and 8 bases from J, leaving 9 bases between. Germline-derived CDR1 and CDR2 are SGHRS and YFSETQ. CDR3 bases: TGCGCCAGCAGCTTGGCTGGGCGTGATGAGCAGTTCTTC. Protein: CASSLAGRDEQFF. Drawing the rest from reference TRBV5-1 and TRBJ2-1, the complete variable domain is KAGVTQTPRYLIKTRGQQVTLSCSPISGHRSVSWYQQTPGQGLQFLFEYFSETQRNKGNFPGRFSGRQFSNSRSEMNVSTLELGDSALYLCASSLAGRDEQFFGPGTRLTVL.

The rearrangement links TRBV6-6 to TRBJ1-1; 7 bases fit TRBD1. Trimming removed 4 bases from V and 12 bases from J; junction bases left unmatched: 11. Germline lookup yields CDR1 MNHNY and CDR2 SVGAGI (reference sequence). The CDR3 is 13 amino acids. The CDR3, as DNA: TGTGCCAGCAGTTCGATACGACAGGGAGGCACTTTCTTT. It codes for CASSSIRQGGTFF.

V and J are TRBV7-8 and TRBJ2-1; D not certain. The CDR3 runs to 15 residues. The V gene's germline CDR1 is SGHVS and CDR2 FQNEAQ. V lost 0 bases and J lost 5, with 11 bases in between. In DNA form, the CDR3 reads TGTGCCAGCAGCTTAGCGCGGTACAACCACAATGAGCAGTTCTTC. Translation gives CASSLARYNHNEQFF.

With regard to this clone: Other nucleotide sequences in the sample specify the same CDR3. Here the CDR3 reads CASSSQGRSLTDTQYF. Written as DNA, the CDR3 is TGTGCCAGCAGCTCCCAAGGGAGGTCCCTCACAGATACGCAGTATTTT. The chain couples TRBV7-2 to TRBJ2-3; possible D gene TRBD2, 6 bases. V lost 4 bases and J lost 2, with 16 bases in between. CDR1 and CDR2 (germline): SGHTA, FQGNSA. The CDR3 runs 16 residues. The full variable domain, rest sourced from reference TRBV7-2 and TRBJ2-3, is GAGVSQSPSNKVTEKGKDVELRCDPISGHTALYWYRQSLGQGLEFLIYFQGNSAPDKSGLPSDRFSAERTGGSVSTLTIQRTQQEDSAVYLCASSSQGRSLTDTQYFGPGTRLTVL.

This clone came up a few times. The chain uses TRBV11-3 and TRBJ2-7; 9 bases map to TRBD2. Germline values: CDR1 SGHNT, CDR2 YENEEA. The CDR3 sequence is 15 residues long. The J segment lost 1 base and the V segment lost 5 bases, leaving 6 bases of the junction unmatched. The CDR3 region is CASSEGLAASYEQYF. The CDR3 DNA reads TGTGCCAGCAGCGAGGGACTAGCAGCTTCCTACGAGCAGTACTTC.

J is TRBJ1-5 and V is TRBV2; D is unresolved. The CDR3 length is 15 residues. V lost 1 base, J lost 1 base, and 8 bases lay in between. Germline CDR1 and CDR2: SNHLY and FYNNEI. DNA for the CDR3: TGTGCCAGCAGTGAAGGTCGACGGAGCAATCAGCCCCAGCATTTT. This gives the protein CASSEGRRSNQPQHF.

CDR3 residues: CATQYARDDNSPLHF. As DNA, the CDR3 is TGTGCCACCCAATACGCCAGGGACGATAATTCACCCCTCCACTTT. The J gene is TRBJ1-6, the V gene TRBV27; D is possibly TRBD1 (5 bases). This CDR3 contains 15 residues. V dropped 10 bases and J dropped 5 bases, with 18 bases sitting between them. The germline V gene has CDR1 MNHEY and CDR2 SMNVEV (reference sequence).

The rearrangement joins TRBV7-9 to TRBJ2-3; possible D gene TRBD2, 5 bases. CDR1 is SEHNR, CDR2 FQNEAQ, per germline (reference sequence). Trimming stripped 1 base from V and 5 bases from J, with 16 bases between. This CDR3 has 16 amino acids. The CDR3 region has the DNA TGTGCCAGCAGCTTAGATTCGGGCCGTGAGGGAGATACGCAGTATTTT. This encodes CASSLDSGREGDTQYF. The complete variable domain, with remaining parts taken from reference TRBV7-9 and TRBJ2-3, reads DTGVSQNPRHKITKRGQNVTFRCDPISEHNRLYWYRQTLGQGPEFLTYFQNEAQLEKSRLLSDRFSAERPKGSFSTLEIQRTEQGDSAMYLCASSLDSGREGDTQYFGPGTRLTVL.

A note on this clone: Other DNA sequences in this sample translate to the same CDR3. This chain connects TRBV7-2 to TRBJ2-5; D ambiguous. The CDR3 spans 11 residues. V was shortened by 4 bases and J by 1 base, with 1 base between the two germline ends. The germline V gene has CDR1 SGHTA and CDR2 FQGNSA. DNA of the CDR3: TGTGCCAGCAGCTCCCAAGAGACCCAGTACTTC. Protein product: CASSSQETQYF.